The clone carrying this TCR beta chain was detected a few times. Its specificity is not known. This sample is part of a study of beta chain features in type 1 diabetes. General observations from the study: Patients with Type 1 diabetes showed moderately but significantly shorter TCRB CDR3s in all four CD4+ subsets.

The authors reverse transcribed all of the isolated RNA, so sequencing captured expressed TCRB transcripts. The protocol was immunoSEQ multiplex PCR, while the TCRdb copy is restricted to in-frame clones and leaves out a portion. In the table there are a few hundred thousand clones, roughly 12% of which are singletons. Markers CD45RO/CCR7/CD25/CD127/CD95/CD27 served to sort CD4+ naive, central memory, regulatory and stem cell-like memory cells. Trimming took 4 bases from V and 12 from J, leaving 17 bases between them. The CDR3 runs 13 residues. Germline V gene sequence: CDR1 SGHRS, CDR2 YFSETQ. The sequence came from a woman younger than 35 with type 1 diabetes. The rearrangement links TRBV5-1 to TRBJ2-1; D gene uncertain. Sequenced sample: naive CD4+ T cells from blood. The CDR3 DNA is TGCGCCAGCAGCCCGTACGGTATTTCCCGGCAGTTCTTC. It yields the protein CASSPYGISRQFF.